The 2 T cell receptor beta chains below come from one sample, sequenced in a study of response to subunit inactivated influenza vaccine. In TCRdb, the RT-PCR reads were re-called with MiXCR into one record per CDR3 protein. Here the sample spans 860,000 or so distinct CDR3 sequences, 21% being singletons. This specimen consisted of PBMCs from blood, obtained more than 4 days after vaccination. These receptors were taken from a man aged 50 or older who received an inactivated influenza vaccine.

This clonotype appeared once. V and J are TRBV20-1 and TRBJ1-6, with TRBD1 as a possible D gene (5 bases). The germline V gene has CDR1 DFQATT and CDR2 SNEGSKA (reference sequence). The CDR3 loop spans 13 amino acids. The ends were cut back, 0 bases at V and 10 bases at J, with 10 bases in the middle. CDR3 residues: CSARDGGVSPLHF. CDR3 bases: TGCAGTGCTAGAGATGGAGGGGTGTCACCCCTCCACTTT.

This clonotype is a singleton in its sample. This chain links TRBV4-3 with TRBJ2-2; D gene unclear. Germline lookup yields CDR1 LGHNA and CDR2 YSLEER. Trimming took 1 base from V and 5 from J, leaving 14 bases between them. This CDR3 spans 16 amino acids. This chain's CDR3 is CASSQARATWTGELFF. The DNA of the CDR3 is TGCGCCAGCAGCCAAGCGCGCGCAACTTGGACCGGGGAGCTGTTTTTT.